This is a list of T cell receptor beta chains from one sample in a study of blood T cell repertoires in COVID-19. Repertoires were generated with immunoSEQ multiplex PCR, while TCRdb's copy carries only in-frame clones and drops some. The sample carries 140,000 to 150,000 clones, roughly 90% recorded once. Source material: PBMCs or T cells enriched from blood (not recorded which). The receptors were sampled from a woman younger than 45 with acute COVID-19. The CDR3 runs from the conserved cysteine through the conserved F or W. The D gene is left open where the match is weak. Part of the rows lack a size; the others show once, few, many or a class for expanded clones.

>NA|TRBV7-2|TRBJ1-2|few
TGTGCCAGCAGCCAAAAACCGGGAACAGTCTATGGCTACACCTTC
CASSQKPGTVYGYTF
>NA|TRBV27|TRBJ2-7|few
TGTGCCAGCAGTTTATCAGGAGAATTGCCCGAGCAGTACTTC
CASSLSGELPEQYF
>NA|TRBV10-3|TRBJ2-1|NA
TGTGCCATCACCGCGCAGGCAACGAACAATGAGCAGTTCTTC
CAITAQATNNEQFF
>NA|TRBV9|TRBJ2-5|NA
TGTGCCAGCAGCGTAGCTCCGGGGGGCCGGGGCCAAGAGACCCAGTACTTC
CASSVAPGGRGQETQYF
>NA|TRBV7-2|TRBJ2-7|NA
TGTGCCAGCAGCTTGGGGGCAGGCTACGAGCAGTACTTC
CASSLGAGYEQYF
>NA|TRBV5-1|TRBJ1-2|NA
TGCGCCAGCAGCTTGGGCAGGGGTATGGGTGGCTACACCTTC
CASSLGRGMGGYTF
>NA|TRBV6-1|TRBJ1-6|few
TGTGCCAGCAGTGACAGGGGAGTCTATAATTCACCCCTCCACTTT
CASSDRGVYNSPLHF
>TRBD2|TRBV28|TRBJ2-1|once
TGTGCCAGCAGTCTCAGCGGGAGTAAGAAATATGAGCAGTTCTTC
CASSLSGSKKYEQFF
>TRBD1|TRBV12-3/TRBV12-4|TRBJ1-2|NA
TGTGCCAGCAGCCGGGACAGACTGTATGGCTACACCTTC
CASSRDRLYGYTF
>TRBD1|TRBV7-9|TRBJ1-4|NA
TGTGCCAGCAGTTGGGACAGGACGGGAACTAATGAAAAACTGTTTTTT
CASSWDRTGTNEKLFF
>NA|TRBV7-3|TRBJ1-1|NA
TGTGCCAGCAGCTTAACCGGGGTTTCGAACACTGAAGCTTTCTTT
CASSLTGVSNTEAFF
>NA|TRBV6-4|TRBJ1-5|NA
TGTGCCAGCAGTCAGGGTAGCAATCAGCCCCAGCATTTT
CASSQGSNQPQHF
>NA|TRBV11-3|TRBJ2-2|NA
TGTGCCAGCAGCCGCCAGGGGTCCACCGGGGAGCTGTTTTTT
CASSRQGSTGELFF
>NA|TRBV12-3/TRBV12-4|TRBJ1-1|NA
TGTGCCAGCAGTTTGGAGGGTACTGAAGCTTTCTTT
CASSLEGTEAFF
>NA|TRBV28|TRBJ1-1|NA
TGTGCCAGCAGTTTAACACAGGGTTCGACTGAAGCTTTCTTT
CASSLTQGSTEAFF
>TRBD1|TRBV12-3/TRBV12-4|TRBJ1-3|few
TGTGCCACCGGGACAGGCTCTGGAAACACCATATATTTT
CATGTGSGNTIYF
>TRBD1|TRBV28|TRBJ1-2|few
TGTGCCAGCGGAAGGACAGGAAACTATGGCTACACCTTC
CASGRTGNYGYTF
>TRBD1|TRBV27|TRBJ1-6|once
TGTGCCAGCAGTGATACAGGGGGAGCAGCTTCACCCCTCCACTTT
CASSDTGGAASPLHF
>TRBD1|TRBV27|TRBJ1-1|NA
TGTGCCAGCACCCTGGGGACAGGGGAGGGCACTGAAGCTTTCTTT
CASTLGTGEGTEAFF
>NA|TRBV12-3/TRBV12-4|TRBJ1-1|NA
TGTGCCAGCAGCTTCGGGAGGAACACTGAAGCTTTCTTT
CASSFGRNTEAFF
>NA|TRBV2|TRBJ2-3|NA
TGTGCCAGCAAGGAGGAGGGACTAGATACGCAGTATTTT
CASKEEGLDTQYF
>NA|TRBV4-3|TRBJ2-5|NA
TGCGCCAGCAGCCAAGCATACCCTTTGGGGGGAGAGACCCAGTACTTC
CASSQAYPLGGETQYF
>TRBD1|TRBV28|TRBJ1-1|NA
TGTGCCAGCAGTTTAACGGGACAGGTAAACGCTGAAGCTTTCTTT
CASSLTGQVNAEAFF
>NA|TRBV19|TRBJ2-3|NA
TGTGCCAGTAAGTCCCTAGCGACCACAGATACGCAGTATTTT
CASKSLATTDTQYF
>NA|TRBV6-5|TRBJ1-4|NA
TGTGCCAGCAGACCGACAGCACAGAATGAAAAACTGTTTTTT
CASRPTAQNEKLFF
>NA|TRBV6-5|TRBJ2-1|NA
TGTGCCAGCAGTTGGGACTTATACAATGAGCAGTTCTTC
CASSWDLYNEQFF
>NA|TRBV21-1|TRBJ2-7|NA
TGTGCCAGCAGCAAAGTACCGTCCGGAACAACCTTGGAGGAGCAGTACTTC
CASSKVPSGTTLEEQYF
>NA|TRBV20-1|TRBJ1-2|NA
TGCAGTGCCCCGGGGGGGGGCGGCTACACCTTC
CSAPGGGGYTF
>NA|TRBV30|TRBJ1-1|NA
TGTGCCTGGAGCAGCGTGATTGAAGCTTTCTTT
CAWSSVIEAFF
>NA|TRBV27|TRBJ2-7|NA
TGTGCCAGCAGTGGCCCCCTTGGGCAGTACTTC
CASSGPLGQYF
>NA|TRBV7-9|TRBJ1-2|NA
TGTGCCAGCAGCCAAGACAGGACCTTTACCTATGGCTACACCTTC
CASSQDRTFTYGYTF
>NA|TRBV6-5|TRBJ2-7|NA
TGTGCCAGCAACGCCGGAGCCTACGAGCAGTACTTC
CASNAGAYEQYF
>NA|TRBV27|TRBJ2-7|NA
TGTGCCAGCACCCCACACTACGAGCAGTACTTC
CASTPHYEQYF
>NA|TRBV24-1|TRBJ1-2|NA
TGTGCCACCAGTGACCGTCAGGGTGACTATGGCTACACCTTC
CATSDRQGDYGYTF
>NA|TRBV28|TRBJ1-2|NA
TGTGCCAGCAGTTCCCCCAGGGGCGCTGGGGGCCGGTATGGCTACACCTTC
CASSSPRGAGGRYGYTF
>NA|TRBV28|TRBJ1-4|NA
TGTGCCAGCAGACCTGCAGGCACAACTAATGAAAAACTGTTTTTT
CASRPAGTTNEKLFF
>NA|TRBV4-1|TRBJ2-3|NA
TGCGCCAGCAGCCAAATGGGGTATGGCGGGAGCACAGATACGCAGTATTTT
CASSQMGYGGSTDTQYF
>NA|TRBV7-7|TRBJ2-1|NA
TGTGCTAGCAGCTTAGTCGCTAGCAGCTCCTACAATGAGCAGTTCTTC
CASSLVASSSYNEQFF
>NA|TRBV7-6|TRBJ2-1|NA
TGTGCCAGCAGCTTCCGGCAGGGGAGCAACAATGAGCAGTTCTTC
CASSFRQGSNNEQFF
>TRBD1|TRBV29-1|TRBJ1-1|NA
TGCAGCGTTATCAGGGGGCCCACTGAAGCTTTCTTT
CSVIRGPTEAFF